Presented here are 20 T cell receptor beta chains from one specimen sequenced in a study of T cells after yellow fever vaccination (dated by TCRdb to the late 2010s). Library creation used 5' RACE. The data were produced on an Illumina NovaSeq 6000. TCRdb cleaned the public reads at Q25 with fastp, built clones with MiXCR and kept in-frame beta chains. All rows with the same CDR3 protein become a single entry with the most common DNA and genes. Present in this sample are fewer than 450,000 distinct CDR3 sequences, approximately 4% of which were seen just once. In total, the top ten clones hold 24% of the sample. The treatment or condition label for this specimen denotes: live attenuated yellow fever vaccine strain. Specimen: PBMCs, collected 5 days after the yellow fever booster vaccination. Receptors were obtained from a man aged 18 to 30 who received the YFV17D yellow fever vaccine.

This clonotype occurred a few times. The rearrangement links TRBV7-9 to TRBJ2-3; D is undetermined. V was cut by 5 bases and J by 6 bases, with 9 bases left in between. Germline V CDR1 and CDR2: SEHNR, FQNEAQ (reference sequence). The CDR3 extends over 12 amino acids. In DNA form, the CDR3 reads TGTGCCAGCAGCCCTAGGCTGGATACGCAGTATTTT. It specifies CASSPRLDTQYF. The variable domain in full, with the rest retrieved from reference TRBV7-9 and TRBJ2-3, is DTGVSQNPRHKITKRGQNVTFRCDPISEHNRLYWYRQTLGQGPEFLTYFQNEAQLEKSRLLSDRFSAERPKGSFSTLEIQRTEQGDSAMYLCASSPRLDTQYFGPGTRLTVL.

This clonotype was counted between two and nine times. This chain connects TRBV7-2 to TRBJ1-1, with 7 bases aligning to TRBD1. Germline V gene data show CDR1 as SGHTA and CDR2 as FQGNSA. Trimming took 8 bases from V and 1 from J; bases not matched to a gene: 7. The CDR3 covers 14 residues. CDR3 sequence reads: CASGRDRKNTEAFF. The CDR3 nucleotides are TGTGCCAGCGGACGGGACAGAAAGAACACTGAAGCTTTCTTT.

The table lists this clonotype with a few counts. This chain joins TRBV7-6 and TRBJ2-7, with 11 bases lining up with TRBD1. J lost 4 bases, V lost 5 bases, and 7 bases had no gene match. The CDR3 has 15 residues. Germline CDR1 reads SGHVS; CDR2 reads FNYEAQ. The CDR3 coding sequence is TGTGCCAGCAGCACGGGGACAGGGGGTGGATACGAGCAGTACTTC. Translating it yields CASSTGTGGGYEQYF.

This clonotype was detected a few times. The rearrangement uses TRBV10-3 and TRBJ1-2; D is undetermined. CDR1 ENHRY and CDR2 SYGVKD come from the germline V gene. This CDR3 has 14 residues. The germline V and J ends were trimmed by 0 bases and 3 bases, with 8 bases remaining between them. This CDR3 is CAISESIVYYGYTF. For the CDR3, the DNA is TGTGCCATCAGTGAGTCGATCGTCTACTATGGCTACACCTTC.

This clonotype was counted between two and nine times. CDR3: CASSLQVNPGNTIYF. The CDR3 DNA follows: TGTGCCAGTAGTCTACAGGTCAACCCTGGAAACACCATATATTTT. The chain recombines TRBV19 with TRBJ1-3; possible D gene TRBD1, 5 bases. Germline V CDR1 and CDR2: LNHDA, SQIVND (reference sequence). This CDR3 has 15 amino acids. V was shortened by 5 bases and J by 2 bases, with 13 bases between the two germline ends. The whole variable domain, remainder taken from reference TRBV19 and TRBJ1-3, is DGGITQSPKYLFRKEGQNVTLSCEQNLNHDAMYWYRQDPGQGLRLIYYSQIVNDFQKGDIAEGYSVSREKKESFPLTVTSAQKNPTAFYLCASSLQVNPGNTIYFGEGSWLTVV.

This clonotype showed up many times. This sequence joins TRBV10-3 and TRBJ2-3; 12 bases line up with TRBD2. J was trimmed by 5 bases and V by 9 bases; bases with no gene match: 6. CDR3 length: 14 residues. Germline CDR1 is ENHRY and CDR2 is SYGVKD. DNA for the CDR3: TGTGCCATGGCTAGCGGGGGGGCTCTAGATACGCAGTATTTT. Its translation: CAMASGGALDTQYF.

This clonotype was picked up a small number of times. The chain has TRBV19 and TRBJ1-2; D unresolved. From germline, CDR1 is LNHDA and CDR2 SQIVND (reference sequence). V lost 3 bases to trimming and J lost 3 bases, with 14 bases between them. The CDR3 has 15 residues. The CDR3 protein is CASSIRPPPDYGYTF. The CDR3 bases are TGTGCCAGTAGTATCCGCCCACCGCCGGACTATGGCTACACCTTC.

This clonotype has a count of ten or more. The J gene is TRBJ1-3, the V gene TRBV25-1; weak D call: TRBD1 (5 bases). There are 16 residues in the CDR3. V gave up 1 base and J gave up 4 bases, with 14 bases separating them. Germline V gene sequence: CDR1 MGHDK, CDR2 SYGVNS. This chain's CDR3 is CASSESHQGAGNTIYF. Written as DNA, the CDR3 is TGTGCCAGCAGTGAATCTCACCAGGGTGCGGGAAACACCATATATTTT. The full variable domain, in which reference TRBV25-1 and TRBJ1-3 provide the parts outside the CDR3, is EADIYQTPRYLVIGTGKKITLECSQTMGHDKMYWYQQDPGMELHLIHYSYGVNSTEKGDLSSESTVSRIRTEHFPLTLESARPSHTSQYLCASSESHQGAGNTIYFGEGSWLTVV.

This clonotype was picked up many times. This CDR3 reads CASSMGLADTDTQYF. In nucleotides, the CDR3 is TGTGCCAGCAGCATGGGACTAGCGGACACAGATACGCAGTATTTT. The V gene is TRBV7-9, the J gene TRBJ2-3; 11 positions agree with TRBD2. Germline V gene sequence: CDR1 SEHNR, CDR2 FQNEAQ (reference sequence). CDR3 length: 15 residues. V lost 5 bases, J lost 2 bases, and 3 bases stayed unmatched. The full variable domain, with the rest looked up from reference TRBV7-9 and TRBJ2-3, is DTGVSQNPRHKITKRGQNVTFRCDPISEHNRLYWYRQTLGQGPEFLTYFQNEAQLEKSRLLSDRFSAERPKGSFSTLEIQRTEQGDSAMYLCASSMGLADTDTQYFGPGTRLTVL.

The chain joins TRBV5-1 to TRBJ2-2; 7 nucleotides match TRBD1. The CDR3 covers 15 residues. Germline values: CDR1 SGHRS, CDR2 YFSETQ. The trim removed 1 base at V and 6 bases at J, leaving 6 bases unmatched. CDR3 protein: CASSLFRGLAGELFF. The CDR3 coding sequence is TGCGCCAGCAGCTTGTTTAGGGGGCTCGCCGGGGAGCTGTTTTTT.

This rearrangement joins TRBV18 to TRBJ2-7; TRBD1 aligns across 9 bases. From germline, CDR1 is KGHSH and CDR2 LQKENI. J was trimmed by 12 bases and V by 5 bases; bases with no gene match: 11. The CDR3 runs to 13 residues. The CDR3 loop reads CASSAGTGLSPYV. CDR3 nucleotides: TGTGCCAGCTCAGCCGGGACAGGGCTTTCCCCGTACGTC.

This clonotype occurred a few times. The V and J genes are TRBV7-2 and TRBJ1-6; TRBD1 matches at 9 bases. CDR3 size: 16 residues. CDR1 is SGHTA and CDR2 is FQGNSA in the germline V gene. Losses at the gene ends were 3 bases for V and 10 bases for J; bases not matched to a gene: 10. The CDR3 DNA reads TGTGCCAGCAGCTTTGTTGCCGGACAGGGGCGATCACCCCTCCACTTT. This codes for CASSFVAGQGRSPLHF. Filled out from reference TRBV7-2 and TRBJ1-6, the complete variable domain reads GAGVSQSPSNKVTEKGKDVELRCDPISGHTALYWYRQSLGQGLEFLIYFQGNSAPDKSGLPSDRFSAERTGGSVSTLTIQRTQQEDSAVYLCASSFVAGQGRSPLHFGNGTRLTVT.

This clonotype was picked up a small number of times. V gene TRBV11-2 combines with J gene TRBJ1-6; no definite D call. Germline V gene sequence: CDR1 SGHAT, CDR2 FQNNGV. This CDR3 is 13 amino acids long. The germline V and J ends were trimmed by 5 bases and 7 bases, with 9 bases remaining between them. As DNA, the CDR3 is TGTGCCAGCAGCCGTTGGGGAAATTCACCCCTCCACTTT. It encodes CASSRWGNSPLHF.

This clonotype was seen ten or more times. The chain carries TRBV18 and TRBJ2-7, with TRBD1 matching 9 bases. The germline V gene has CDR1 KGHSH and CDR2 LQKENI. The V and J ends lost 3 bases and 3 bases, in that order; junction bases with no gene match: 3. The CDR3 is 14 amino acids. In DNA form, the CDR3 reads TGTGCCAGCTCACCTGGGACAGGGAACTACGAGCAGTACGTC. Encoded protein: CASSPGTGNYEQYV.

The V gene is TRBV18, the J gene TRBJ2-5; D not certain. The CDR3 consists of 14 residues. Germline CDR1 and CDR2: KGHSH and LQKENI. Trimming removed 1 base at V and 1 base at J, with 7 bases between. CDR3 DNA: TGTGCCAGCTCACCACAACGGAGCCAAGAGACCCAGTACTTC. As protein: CASSPQRSQETQYF.

There are a few counts of this clonotype. The V and J genes are TRBV5-6 and TRBJ2-2, with 9 bases aligning to TRBD2. Germline CDR1 reads SGHDT; CDR2 reads YYEEEE. V lost 0 bases and J lost 7; bases outside the gene matches: 10. This CDR3 comprises 17 residues. The CDR3 loop is CASSLVRGGARIGELFF. CDR3 DNA: TGTGCCAGCAGCTTGGTACGCGGGGGGGCCAGGATCGGGGAGCTGTTTTTT.

With respect to this clonotype: It is unclear where the CDR3 begins or ends on the DNA, so no DNA is shown, and the CDR3 is as TCRdb lists it. The chain uses TRBV7-2 and TRBJ1-2; TRBD1, the table's D call, lacks a check against the DNA. The CDR3 has 17 amino acids, counting both end residues. Germline V gene data show CDR1 as SGHTA and CDR2 as FQGNSA. The CDR3 sequence: CASSLVETGPFGNGYTF.

This clonotype has only a few counts. The gene calls are TRBV9 and TRBJ2-3; 15 nucleotides match TRBD2. This CDR3 is 16 amino acids long. Trimming at V came to 1 base and at J to 6 bases, leaving 3 bases not matched to a gene. Germline V gene sequence: CDR1 SGDLS, CDR2 YYNGEE. CDR3: CASSVRTSGGADTQYF. CDR3 sequence (DNA): TGTGCCAGCAGCGTAAGGACTAGCGGGGGGGCTGATACGCAGTATTTT.

This chain joins TRBV12-3 or TRBV12-4 and TRBJ2-1; D is unclear. This CDR3 is 14 amino acids long. The V gene lost 1 base and the J gene lost 12 bases, with 16 bases spanning the gap. The CDR3 nucleotides are TGTGCCAGCAGTTTAGAGGGTCTTAGGGCAGTGCAGTTCTTC. Its protein product is CASSLEGLRAVQFF.

This chain connects TRBV24-1 to TRBJ2-3; TRBD1 is a possible D gene (5 bases). V was pared by 0 bases and J by 0 bases, with 12 bases between. Germline V lookup: CDR1 KGHDR, CDR2 SFDVKD. The CDR3 length is 17 residues. The CDR3 region is CATSDLQGQESTDTQYF. The DNA of the CDR3 is TGTGCCACCAGTGATTTGCAGGGTCAGGAGAGCACAGATACGCAGTATTTT.